The T cell receptor beta chain described here comes from a study of blood T cell repertoires in COVID-19. The CDR3 loop spans 13 amino acids. The V end was cut by 4 bases, the J end by 6 bases, with 9 bases between. CDR1 and CDR2 (germline): MGHDK, SYGVNS. The data were produced by immunoSEQ multiplex PCR, yet TCRdb's version contains in-frame clones alone and is incomplete. Of fewer than 300,000 clones in the sample, roughly 90% were seen once. The source material was peripheral blood. The V and J genes are TRBV25-1 and TRBJ2-2; D perhaps matches TRBD1 (5 bases). This clonotype was sampled from a woman aged 25 to 39 with COVID-19, enrolled during active disease. The CDR3 protein is CASSGQLSGELFF. The CDR3 nucleotides read TGTGCCAGCAGTGGACAGCTTTCCGGGGAGCTGTTTTTT.